A selection of T cell receptor beta chains follows, all from one sample in a study of cytotoxic CD8 clonotypes in ibrutinib-treated CLL. Clones were read by immunoSEQ multiplex PCR, and TCRdb kept only the in-frame ones, dropping some. Here the sample spans 150,000 or so clones, roughly 88% being singletons. Sample: PBMCs, taken at disease progression, from a patient treated with ibrutinib. These receptors originate from a human donor with chronic lymphocytic leukemia. The conserved cysteine and the conserved F or W are not part of the CDR3 here.

J gene: TRBJ1-4
V gene: TRBV7-8
CDR3 protein: ASSSQGLSEKLF

J gene: TRBJ1-2
V gene: TRBV4-1
CDR3 protein: ASSQRGAHGYT

J gene: TRBJ1-4
V gene: TRBV28
CDR3 protein: AIAKTGVREKLF

J gene: TRBJ2-2
V gene: TRBV11-2
CDR3 protein: ASSHNTGELF

J gene: TRBJ2-5
V gene: TRBV11-3
CDR3 protein: ASSPDGRTGQYAQY

J gene: TRBJ1-4
V gene: TRBV19
CDR3 protein: ASSIAQTNEKLF

J gene: TRBJ2-1
V gene: TRBV15
CDR3 protein: ATSGYNEQF

J gene: TRBJ1-2
V gene: TRBV19
CDR3 protein: ASSIQDGPSGYT

J gene: TRBJ1-1
V gene: TRBV28
CDR3 protein: ASTTLFLALGTNTEAF

J gene: TRBJ1-2
V gene: TRBV4-1
CDR3 protein: ASSQDLEDRGRGYT

J gene: TRBJ1-1
V gene: TRBV21-1
CDR3 protein: ASSKDQDGLNTEAF

J gene: TRBJ2-7
V gene: TRBV4-1
CDR3 protein: ASSQVSLAGGEQY

J gene: TRBJ2-4
V gene: TRBV7-9
CDR3 protein: ASSRNTGVSAKNIQY

J gene: TRBJ1-2
V gene: TRBV2
CDR3 protein: ASRDSSNYGYT

J gene: TRBJ2-7
V gene: TRBV27
CDR3 protein: ASSPDLGGGAYEQY

J gene: TRBJ2-1
V gene: TRBV7-3
CDR3 protein: ASSLTLYNEQF

J gene: TRBJ1-1
V gene: TRBV11-2
CDR3 protein: ASRLGYTEAF

J gene: TRBJ2-7
V gene: TRBV4-2
CDR3 protein: ASSQESRGHSSYEQY

J gene: TRBJ2-3
V gene: TRBV7-9
CDR3 protein: ASQGSGSTDTQY

J gene: TRBJ2-1
V gene: TRBV5-1
CDR3 protein: ASSLVVGSYNEQF

J gene: TRBJ2-1
V gene: TRBV9
CDR3 protein: ASSAGTRLAGPLRIEQF

J gene: TRBJ2-2
V gene: TRBV6-4
CDR3 protein: ASSDSSRVFAQTNTGELF

J gene: TRBJ2-7
V gene: TRBV19
CDR3 protein: ASSMTVSLSYEQY